These 23 T cell receptor beta chains share one sample of origin, sequenced in a study of blood T cell repertoires in COVID-19. Sequencing used immunoSEQ multiplex PCR; TCRdb keeps in-frame clones, though not all of them. This sample has 200,000 to 250,000 clones, with 70% to 90% found just once. The sequenced sample was peripheral blood. These receptor sequences come from a young man who had recovered from COVID-19.

The gene calls are TRBV5-1 and TRBJ1-1; 7 positions match TRBD1. With 1 base clipped from V and 4 bases from J, the junction kept 4 bases outside the gene matches. Germline V CDR1 and CDR2: SGHRS, YFSETQ. This CDR3 region has 14 residues. The CDR3 loop is CASSLRQGGTEAFF. The CDR3 DNA reads as TGCGCCAGCAGCTTGCGCCAGGGGGGCACTGAAGCTTTCTTT. The full variable domain, rest sourced from reference TRBV5-1 and TRBJ1-1, is KAGVTQTPRYLIKTRGQQVTLSCSPISGHRSVSWYQQTPGQGLQFLFEYFSETQRNKGNFPGRFSGRQFSNSRSEMNVSTLELGDSALYLCASSLRQGGTEAFFGQGTRLTVV.

This clone appeared once. V and J are TRBV7-8 and TRBJ2-1; 7 nucleotides align to TRBD2. Germline V gene lookup returns CDR1 SGHVS and CDR2 FQNEAQ. This CDR3 contains 14 residues. Trimming took 5 bases from V and 6 from J; bases not matched to a gene: 7. The CDR3 sequence: CASSPLTSPNEQFF. The CDR3 DNA reads as TGTGCCAGCAGCCCCTTGACTAGCCCCAATGAGCAGTTCTTC.

CDR3 sequence (DNA): TGTGCCACCAGCAACTCGAGGAACACTGAAGCTTTCTTT. It specifies CATSNSRNTEAFF. The rearrangement uses TRBV15 and TRBJ1-1; D uncertain. V was shortened by 4 bases and J by 1 base, with 7 bases between the two germline ends. This CDR3 has 13 amino acids. CDR1 and CDR2 from the germline V gene are LNHNV and YYDKDF (reference sequence).

The chain has TRBV2 and TRBJ2-5; 9 positions agree with TRBD2. Germline CDR1 reads SNHLY; CDR2 reads FYNNEI. J lost 4 bases, V lost 10 bases, and 10 bases had no gene match. This CDR3 has 14 residues. The CDR3 loop is CATQVAGGLETQYF. CDR3 in DNA: TGTGCCACCCAAGTCGCGGGGGGGCTAGAGACCCAGTACTTC. Variable domain in full (rest from reference TRBV2 and TRBJ2-5): EPEVTQTPSHQVTQMGQEVILRCVPISNHLYFYWYRQILGQKVEFLVSFYNNEISEKSEIFDDQFSVERPDGSNFTLKIRSTKLEDSAMYFCATQVAGGLETQYFGPGTRLLVL.

J is TRBJ2-2 and V is TRBV6-5, with 10 bases that match TRBD1. V shed 8 bases, J shed 5 bases, and the junction held 8 bases outside the gene matches. The length of the CDR3 is 15 residues. CDR1 and CDR2 from the germline V gene are MNHEY and SVGAGI. The CDR3 bases are TGTGCCAGCCTTCTGGGGGACAGGGGAACCGGGGAGCTGTTTTTT. Its protein is CASLLGDRGTGELFF.

Ten or more counts support this clone. This CDR3 is also generated by other DNA sequences in the sample. The gene calls are TRBV11-2 and TRBJ1-2; 8 bases are shared with TRBD1. The CDR3 covers 13 residues. J lost 3 bases, V lost 5 bases, and 2 bases had no gene match. The germline V gene encodes CDR1 SGHAT and CDR2 FQNNGV. In DNA, the CDR3 is TGTGCCAGCAGCCCGGGACAGGACTATGGCTACACCTTC. Translated: CASSPGQDYGYTF. The full variable domain, its missing parts supplied by reference TRBV11-2 and TRBJ1-2, is EAGVAQSPRYKIIEKRQSVAFWCNPISGHATLYWYQQILGQGPKLLIQFQNNGVVDDSQLPKDRFSAERLKGVDSTLKIQPAKLEDSAVYLCASSPGQDYGYTFGSGTRLTVV.

The chain uses TRBV6-5 and TRBJ1-2; the match to TRBD1 covers 7 bases. CDR3 length: 14 residues. Germline V gives CDR1 MNHEY, CDR2 SVGAGI. With 10 bases clipped from V and 2 bases from J, the junction kept 10 bases outside the gene matches. CDR3 residues: CATNPEGGNYGYTF. The CDR3 bases are TGTGCCACCAACCCGGAAGGGGGCAACTATGGCTACACCTTC.

The gene calls are TRBV9 and TRBJ1-1; D not resolved. The germline V gene encodes CDR1 SGDLS and CDR2 YYNGEE. The CDR3 contains 14 residues. Trimming took 4 bases from V and 5 from J, leaving 15 bases between them. The CDR3 spells CASSPRTAETEAFF. As DNA, the CDR3 is TGTGCCAGCAGCCCCCGGACTGCGGAAACTGAAGCTTTCTTT. Filled out from reference TRBV9 and TRBJ1-1, the complete variable domain reads DSGVTQTPKHLITATGQRVTLRCSPRSGDLSVYWYQQSLDQGLQFLIQYYNGEERAKGNILERFSAQQFPDLHSELNLSSLELGDSALYFCASSPRTAETEAFFGQGTRLTVV.

The chain carries TRBV5-4 and TRBJ2-1, with 8 bases identical to TRBD1. The trim removed 4 bases at V and 2 bases at J, leaving 8 bases unmatched. Germline CDR1 is SGHNT and CDR2 is YYREEE (reference sequence). The CDR3 contains 16 residues. DNA of the CDR3: TGTGCCAGCAGCATTGGGACAGGCCGAGCCTACAATGAGCAGTTCTTC. Translated, it gives CASSIGTGRAYNEQFF.

The chain combines TRBV12-5 with TRBJ2-6; D is unclear. CDR1 is LGHNT, CDR2 FRNRAP, per germline. Trimming cost V 2 bases and J 0 bases, with 5 bases left between them. The CDR3 length is 15 residues. The CDR3 here is CASGLTASGANVLTF. The CDR3 DNA reads TGTGCTAGTGGTTTGACAGCCTCTGGGGCCAACGTCCTGACTTTC.

The V gene is TRBV6-5, the J gene TRBJ1-5, with 10 nucleotides matching TRBD1. This CDR3 has 15 amino acids. Losses at the gene ends were 6 bases for V and 6 bases for J; bases not matched to a gene: 8. Germline values: CDR1 MNHEY, CDR2 SVGAGI. The CDR3 loop is CASSPDRGRGQPQHF. The CDR3 nucleotides read TGTGCCAGCAGCCCCGACAGGGGGCGCGGTCAGCCCCAGCATTTT.

The chain uses TRBV27 and TRBJ1-4; D gene uncertain. The CDR3 sequence is 15 residues long. V was clipped by 0 bases and J by 10 bases, with 15 bases between them. The V gene's germline CDR1 is MNHEY and CDR2 SMNVEV (reference sequence). This CDR3 reads CASSLSAGLGVKLFF. DNA for the CDR3: TGTGCCAGCAGTTTATCAGCCGGGTTAGGTGTAAAACTGTTTTTT.

This chain links TRBV3-1 (or the pseudogene TRBV3-2) with TRBJ1-5; weak D call: TRBD1 (6 bases). The V gene lost 4 bases and the J gene lost 0 bases, with 10 bases spanning the gap. CDR1 is LGHDT, CDR2 YNNKEL, per germline (reference sequence). This CDR3 has 15 amino acids. CDR3 nucleotides: TGTGCCAGCAGCCTCAACAGGGTTAGCAATCAGCCCCAGCATTTT. This translates into CASSLNRVSNQPQHF.

This chain connects TRBV7-6 to TRBJ2-1; TRBD2 aligns across 12 bases. V lost 4 bases and J lost 8; bases outside the gene matches: 12. The CDR3 consists of 17 residues. CDR1 and CDR2 from the germline V gene are SGHVS and FNYEAQ. The CDR3 DNA reads TGTGCCAGCAGCTCACCCCTACTAGCGGGGGGTGGGGATGAGCAGTTCTTC. Its protein product is CASSSPLLAGGGDEQFF.

The chain joins TRBV18 to TRBJ1-4, with 7 bases aligning to TRBD1. Germline V lookup: CDR1 KGHSH, CDR2 LQKENI. CDR3 length equals 14 residues. After removal of 3 bases from V and 5 bases from J, the junction contained 3 bases not matched to a gene. In DNA form, the CDR3 reads TGTGCCAGCTCACCTGACAGGGCAAATGAAAAACTGTTTTTT. It is translated as CASSPDRANEKLFF.

The J gene is TRBJ2-1, the V gene TRBV5-6, with TRBD2 matching 7 bases. CDR3 length: 17 residues. Per the germline V gene, CDR1 is SGHDT and CDR2 is YYEEEE. V trimming: 4 bases; J trimming: 8 bases; junction bases outside the gene matches: 18. The DNA for the CDR3 is TGTGCCAGCAGCGCCCGCAGATCTAGCGGCGGATGGCATGAGCAGTTCTTC. Protein sequence: CASSARRSSGGWHEQFF.

The V gene is TRBV10-2, the J gene TRBJ1-1; D perhaps matches TRBD1 (5 bases). V dropped 3 bases and J dropped 0 bases, with 11 bases sitting between them. This CDR3 has 15 residues. The germline V gene has CDR1 WSHSY and CDR2 SAAADI. As DNA, the CDR3 is TGCGCCAGCAGTGACAACGGGGGGGTGAACACTGAAGCTTTCTTT. Residues: CASSDNGGVNTEAFF.

This chain connects TRBV11-2 to TRBJ2-3; TRBD1 matches 10 bases. Germline CDR1 and CDR2: SGHAT and FQNNGV. This CDR3 has 15 residues. V lost 7 bases to trimming and J lost 6 bases; unmatched junction nucleotides: 10. CDR3 nucleotide sequence: TGTGCCAGCAACAACCGGGACAGGGGCAGGGATACGCAGTATTTT. It translates to CASNNRDRGRDTQYF.

This chain uses TRBV12-5 with TRBJ1-4; no reliable D call. The CDR3 is 15 amino acids. The V gene lost 1 base and the J gene lost 5 bases, with 11 bases spanning the gap. Germline V gives CDR1 LGHNT, CDR2 FRNRAP. Here the CDR3 DNA reads TGTGCTAGTGGTTTGGCCCCTACAGAGAATGAAAAACTGTTTTTT. It encodes CASGLAPTENEKLFF.

The V call is TRBV2, the J call TRBJ1-2, with 7 bases lining up with TRBD1. The V gene end was trimmed by 6 bases and the J gene end by 6 bases; junction bases not matched to a gene: 4. Germline assignment: CDR1 SNHLY and CDR2 FYNNEI. The CDR3 runs to 12 residues. The CDR3 nucleotides read TGTGCCAGCAGGGCAGGGGGGAATGGCTACACCTTC. Encoded protein: CASRAGGNGYTF.

This sequence joins TRBV5-1 and TRBJ2-7; TRBD1 matches 8 bases. Germline V gene data show CDR1 as SGHRS and CDR2 as YFSETQ. The J segment lost 2 bases and the V segment lost 5 bases, leaving 9 bases of the junction unmatched. The CDR3 spans 15 residues. The CDR3 loop is CASSVVPGGTYEQYF. As DNA, the CDR3 is TGCGCCAGCAGTGTTGTCCCAGGGGGCACCTACGAGCAGTACTTC.

V usage is TRBV7-9 and J usage is TRBJ1-1; D may be TRBD1 (5 bases). CDR3 length: 15 amino acids. The ends were cut back, 1 base at V and 4 bases at J, with 13 bases in the middle. CDR1 is SEHNR and CDR2 is FQNEAQ in the germline V gene (reference sequence). The CDR3 DNA sequence: TGTGCCAGCAGCTTAGGGACATGGGGACTCACTGAAGCTTTCTTT. Its translation is CASSLGTWGLTEAFF.

A single count supports this clone. The V call is TRBV11-2, the J call TRBJ2-5; TRBD2 matches at 14 bases. Germline-derived CDR1 and CDR2 are SGHAT and FQNNGV. The CDR3 runs to 18 residues. V shed 5 bases and J 7 bases; nucleotides not matched to a gene: 15. The DNA of the CDR3 is TGTGCCAGCAGCATCGGAGGGACTAGCGGGGGCCTGCGGGGGACCCAGTACTTC. Amino acid sequence: CASSIGGTSGGLRGTQYF.